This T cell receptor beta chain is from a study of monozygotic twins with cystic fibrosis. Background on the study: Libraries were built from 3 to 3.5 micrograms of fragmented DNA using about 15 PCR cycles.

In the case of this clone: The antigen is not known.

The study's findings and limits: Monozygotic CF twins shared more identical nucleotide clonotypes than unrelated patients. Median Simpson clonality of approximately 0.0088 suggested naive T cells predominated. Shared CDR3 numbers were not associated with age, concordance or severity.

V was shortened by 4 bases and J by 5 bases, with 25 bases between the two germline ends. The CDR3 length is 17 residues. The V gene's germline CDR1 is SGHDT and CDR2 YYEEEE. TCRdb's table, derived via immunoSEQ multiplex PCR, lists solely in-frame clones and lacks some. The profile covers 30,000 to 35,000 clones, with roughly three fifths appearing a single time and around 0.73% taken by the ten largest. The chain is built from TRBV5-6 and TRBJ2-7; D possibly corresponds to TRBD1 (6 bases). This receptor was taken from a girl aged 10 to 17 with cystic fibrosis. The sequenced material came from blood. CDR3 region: CASSRIGLRDNRNEQYF. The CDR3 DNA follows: TGTGCCAGCAGCAGAATTGGGTTGAGGGACAACCGGAACGAGCAGTACTTC.